Presented here are 15 T cell receptor beta chains from one specimen sequenced in a study of CD8 T cells in Susac syndrome. The RNA, about 0.45 to 1 ug, was put through reverse transcription using random hexamers. TCRdb processed the immunoSEQ multiplex PCR reads anew with MiXCR; each CDR3 protein has one entry. Found here are approximately 210,000 distinct CDR3 sequences, around 96% of them singletons; the top ten hold 0.075% to 0.095%. The source material was CD4+ T cells from PBMCs. These receptor sequences come from a human donor with multiple sclerosis.

The chain combines TRBV29-1 with TRBJ2-7; the match to TRBD1 covers 7 bases. After removal of 5 bases from V and 3 bases from J, the junction contained 7 bases not matched to a gene. This CDR3 contains 13 residues. Germline CDR1 SQVTM, CDR2 ANQGSEA. The CDR3 loop is CSVKGQNFYEQYF. The CDR3 bases are TGCAGCGTTAAGGGACAGAACTTCTACGAGCAGTACTTC.

J is TRBJ2-1 and V is TRBV25-1; the D gene is possibly TRBD1 (6 bases). Germline V gives CDR1 MGHDK, CDR2 SYGVNS. V lost 6 bases, J lost 3 bases, and 12 bases lay in between. The CDR3 extends over 14 amino acids. The CDR3 DNA follows: TGTGCCAGCAGAGAGACAGGACGCTACAATGAGCAGTTCTTC. It specifies CASRETGRYNEQFF.

This chain joins TRBV29-1 and TRBJ1-2; D possibly corresponds to TRBD1 (6 bases). V lost 4 bases to trimming and J lost 1 base, with 13 bases between them. The V gene's germline CDR1 is SQVTM and CDR2 ANQGSEA. This CDR3 is 14 amino acids long. CDR3 DNA sequence: TGCAGCGTTGGGGGGCTGGGCAGTAACTATGGCTACACCTTC. This sequence encodes CSVGGLGSNYGYTF.

CDR3 in amino acids: CASSQRDETQYF. The CDR3 DNA follows: TGTGCCAGCAGCCAGCGGGATGAGACCCAGTACTTC. The chain uses TRBV3-1 and TRBJ2-5; possibly TRBD2 for D (6 bases). This CDR3 contains 12 residues. Germline V gene lookup returns CDR1 LGHDT and CDR2 YNNKEL (reference sequence). V was clipped by 3 bases and J by 5 bases, with 7 bases between them.

The CDR3 protein is CSVGWSSSAEQYF. The CDR3 DNA follows: TGCAGCGTCGGATGGTCTAGCTCCGCCGAGCAGTACTTC. The V gene is TRBV29-1, the J gene TRBJ2-7; D may be TRBD2 (5 bases). CDR3 length: 13 residues. In germline, CDR1 is SQVTM, CDR2 ANQGSEA. V was trimmed by 6 bases and J by 6 bases, leaving 18 bases between them.

The table lists this clonotype with a count of one. The chain employs TRBV23-1 and TRBJ2-2; D ambiguous. TRBV23-1 is labeled an ORF, and its function is uncertain. The germline V and J ends were trimmed by 3 bases and 8 bases, with 10 bases remaining between them. This CDR3 contains 13 residues. CDR3 loop: CASSHPRPGELFF. The CDR3 DNA sequence: TGCGCCAGCAGTCATCCGAGGCCGGGGGAGCTGTTTTTT.

The chain is built from TRBV4-1 and TRBJ1-2, with 8 bases lining up with TRBD1. The V gene's germline CDR1 is MGHRA and CDR2 YSYEKL. The CDR3 is made up of 14 amino acids. The V gene end was trimmed by 4 bases and the J gene end by 8 bases; junction bases not matched to a gene: 9. Here the CDR3 DNA reads TGCGCCAGCAGCCCGACAGGGGTATTCTCCGGCTACACCTTC. It is translated as CASSPTGVFSGYTF.

A single count supports this clonotype. The chain carries TRBV2 and TRBJ2-5; possibly TRBD1 or TRBD2 for D (5 bases each). Looked up from germline, CDR1 is SNHLY and CDR2 is FYNNEI. V was cut by 8 bases and J by 7 bases, with 26 bases left in between. The CDR3 is made up of 16 amino acids. CDR3 sequence: CASRIRDGTRTGTQYF. The DNA of the CDR3 is TGTGCCAGCCGAATCCGGGACGGTACTCGCACAGGGACCCAGTACTTC.

This clonotype was seen once. The rearrangement joins TRBV24-1 to TRBJ2-1, with no clear D. The germline CDR1 and CDR2 sequences are KGHDR and SFDVKD. Trimming cost V 3 bases and J 10 bases, with 15 bases left between them. The CDR3 totals 14 residues. The CDR3: CATSDAAPPGEQFF. CDR3 nucleotide sequence: TGTGCCACCAGTGATGCGGCTCCGCCGGGCGAGCAGTTCTTC.

This clonotype was picked up one time. V usage is TRBV20-1 and J usage is TRBJ2-5; weak D call: TRBD1 (5 bases). The CDR3 length is 15 residues. Germline V CDR1 and CDR2: DFQATT, SNEGSKA (reference sequence). V dropped 3 bases and J dropped 4 bases, with 18 bases sitting between them. The CDR3, as DNA: TGCAGTGCTAGGTCCCCCGATTCTAGGGGAGAGACCCAGTACTTC. This encodes CSARSPDSRGETQYF.

This chain links TRBV3-1 with TRBJ1-2; no firm D call. Looked up from germline, CDR1 is LGHDT and CDR2 is YNNKEL (reference sequence). The CDR3 spans 11 residues. The germline V and J ends were trimmed by 4 bases and 6 bases, with 6 bases remaining between them. The CDR3 coding sequence is TGTGCCAGCAGCCGGGCTAATGGCTACACCTTC. Translation gives CASSRANGYTF.

This sequence joins TRBV3-1 and TRBJ2-7; 11 bases line up with TRBD2. With V trimmed by 2 bases and J by 2 bases, 5 bases remained unmatched. Germline V gene lookup returns CDR1 LGHDT and CDR2 YNNKEL (reference sequence). CDR3 length equals 16 residues. CDR3 coding DNA: TGTGCCAGCAGCCAAACGACTAGCGGGGTACCCTACGAGCAGTACTTC. Its translation is CASSQTTSGVPYEQYF.

V gene TRBV7-9 combines with J gene TRBJ2-3; D not resolved. The V end lost 0 bases, the J end lost 5 bases, and 3 bases lay between the germline ends. The CDR3 contains 12 residues. Germline-derived CDR1 and CDR2 are SEHNR and FQNEAQ (reference sequence). The chain's CDR3 is CASSLAEDTQYF. The CDR3 coding sequence is TGTGCCAGCAGCTTAGCTGAAGATACGCAGTATTTT.

This chain joins TRBV7-8 and TRBJ2-7; TRBD1 matches at 7 bases. The CDR3 runs 14 residues. CDR1 SGHVS and CDR2 FQNEAQ come from the germline V gene. V lost 5 bases and J lost 6; bases outside the gene matches: 10. As DNA, the CDR3 is TGTGCCAGCAGCCTGAATACAGGGGACGGCGAGCAGTACTTC. This encodes CASSLNTGDGEQYF.

This chain uses TRBV12-3 or TRBV12-4 with TRBJ2-7; 7 positions agree with TRBD1. The V gene end was trimmed by 6 bases and the J gene end by 5 bases; junction bases not matched to a gene: 10. There are 14 residues in the CDR3. This chain's CDR3 is CASSPTGSVNEQYF. The DNA for the CDR3 is TGTGCCAGCAGCCCGACAGGGTCGGTGAACGAGCAGTACTTC.